This T cell receptor beta chain was captured by sequencing in a study of blood T cells in healthy people across ages. Broader study findings: In older individuals, TCR beta diversity per million T cells was lower, falling roughly linearly with age.

A second PCR, run for roughly 7 to 11 cycles, used a sample-barcoded 5' primer plus a J-beta primer mix. In TCRdb, the 5' RACE reads were re-called with MiXCR into one record per CDR3 protein. The sample carries some 1.6 million distinct CDR3 sequences, about 31% recorded once. The sample providers were healthy Caucasian people from Russia, aged about 6 to 90. This clonotype was detected only a few times. Antigen specificity is unknown. The clonotype originates from a woman aged 25-40 years in good health. Sequenced input: blood.

CDR3 nucleotides: TGTGCCAGCACAGCTAGCGGGGGTCGCAATGAGCAGTTCTTC. Amino acids: CASTASGGRNEQFF. This chain connects TRBV5-5 to TRBJ2-1, with 10 bases fitting TRBD2. Per the germline V gene, CDR1 is SGHKS and CDR2 is YYEKEE (reference sequence). The CDR3 is made up of 14 amino acids. V lost 6 bases to trimming and J lost 6 bases; unmatched junction nucleotides: 6.